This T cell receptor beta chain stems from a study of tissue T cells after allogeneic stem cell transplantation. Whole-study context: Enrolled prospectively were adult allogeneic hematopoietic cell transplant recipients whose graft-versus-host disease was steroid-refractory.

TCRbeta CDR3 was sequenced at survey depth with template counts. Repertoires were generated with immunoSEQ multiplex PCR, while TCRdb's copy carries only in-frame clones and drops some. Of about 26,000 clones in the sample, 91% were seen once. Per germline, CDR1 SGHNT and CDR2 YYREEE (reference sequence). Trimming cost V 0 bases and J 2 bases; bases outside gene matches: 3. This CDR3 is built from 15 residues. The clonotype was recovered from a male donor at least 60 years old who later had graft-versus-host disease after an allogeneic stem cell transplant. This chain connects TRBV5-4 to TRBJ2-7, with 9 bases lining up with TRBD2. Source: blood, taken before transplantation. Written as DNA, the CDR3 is TGTGCCAGCAGCTTGGGTTTAGCGGGAGCCTACGAGCAGTACTTC. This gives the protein CASSLGLAGAYEQYF. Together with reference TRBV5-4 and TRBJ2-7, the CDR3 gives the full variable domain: ETGVTQSPTHLIKTRGQQVTLRCSSQSGHNTVSWYQQALGQGPQFIFQYYREEENGRGNFPPRFSGLQFPNYSSELNVNALELDDSALYLCASSLGLAGAYEQYFGPGTRLTVT.